This passage covers 6 T cell receptor beta chains from one sample sequenced in a study of blood T cell repertoires in COVID-19. TCRdb's table, derived via immunoSEQ multiplex PCR, lists solely in-frame clones and lacks some. The repertoire holds just under 350,000 clones, around nine tenths seen once, with about 7.3% in the top ten. The specimen sequenced was peripheral blood. The receptors originated from a woman in her 70s with COVID-19, enrolled during active disease.

The gene calls are TRBV30 and TRBJ2-2; 7 bases fit TRBD2. This CDR3 has 14 residues. Trimming removed 4 bases from V and 1 base from J; junction bases left unmatched: 3. Germline CDR1 reads GTSNPN; CDR2 reads SVGIG (reference sequence). The CDR3 here is CAWIGGWNTGELFF. DNA of the CDR3: TGTGCCTGGATCGGGGGGTGGAACACCGGGGAGCTGTTTTTT.

The genes are TRBV7-2 and TRBJ1-3; 9 bases fit TRBD1. J lost 0 bases, V lost 4 bases, and 4 bases had no gene match. The CDR3 sequence is 16 residues long. From germline, CDR1 is SGHTA and CDR2 FQGNSA. The CDR3 spells CASSWGQGNSGNTIYF. The CDR3 nucleotides are TGTGCCAGCAGCTGGGGACAGGGCAACTCTGGAAACACCATATATTTT.

The chain is built from TRBV2 and TRBJ1-1; TRBD1 matches at 10 bases. The CDR3 length is 18 residues. With 2 bases clipped from V and 4 bases from J, the junction kept 13 bases outside the gene matches. The germline V gene has CDR1 SNHLY and CDR2 FYNNEI. CDR3 loop: CASSETHDSWTGGTEAFF. CDR3 nucleotides: TGTGCCAGCAGTGAAACCCATGATTCTTGGACAGGGGGCACTGAAGCTTTCTTT.

The chain carries TRBV5-1 and TRBJ1-1; D uncertain. CDR1 SGHRS and CDR2 YFSETQ come from the germline V gene. The CDR3 totals 14 residues. Trimming removed 2 bases at V and 1 base at J, with 9 bases between. The CDR3 is CASSFYGSNTEAFF. DNA for the CDR3: TGCGCCAGCAGCTTCTACGGTTCGAACACTGAAGCTTTCTTT.

This clone was seen only a few times. CDR3 bases: TGTGCCAGCAGCCAAGGTCAGGTGGCTGGGGGAAACACCATATATTTT. It yields the protein CASSQGQVAGGNTIYF. V and J are TRBV3-1 (or the pseudogene TRBV3-2) and TRBJ1-3, with D uncertain. Trimming removed 1 base from V and 4 bases from J, with 14 bases in between. The CDR3 has 16 residues. From germline, CDR1 is LGHDT and CDR2 YNNKEL (reference sequence).

V is TRBV11-2 and J is TRBJ2-4, with D possibly matching TRBD2 (6 bases). The V end lost 6 bases, the J end lost 2 bases, and 14 bases lay between the germline ends. Per germline, CDR1 SGHAT and CDR2 FQNNGV. CDR3 length: 15 residues. CDR3 residues: CASRSPGGSKNIQYF. The CDR3, as DNA: TGTGCCAGCAGATCTCCCGGGGGTTCCAAAAACATTCAGTACTTC.